A selection of T cell receptor beta chains follows, all from one sample in a study of quantifying T cell responses using KT2 cells. Each CDR3 protein gets one entry after TCRdb re-called the UMI-ligation and nested PCR reads with MiXCR. The data show fewer than 45,000 distinct CDR3 sequences, 17% seen once. The sequencing sample was made of PBMCs spiked with cells of the T cell clone KT2. These receptors all come from a human donor. CDR3s include the opening cysteine and the closing phenylalanine or tryptophan. Each record gives: D gene, J gene, V gene, clone size, CDR3 DNA, CDR3 protein. A D gene is named only where the DNA matches it firmly. The size of a clone is reported for some rows only, either as once, few or many, or as a class for expanded clones.

D gene: TRBD1
J gene: TRBJ1-2
V gene: TRBV20-1
clone size: few
CDR3 DNA: TGCAGTGCTAGAGTTTTTGCCGGGACAGCTTCCTATGGCTACACCTTC
CDR3 protein: CSARVFAGTASYGYTF

D gene: -
J gene: TRBJ2-7
V gene: TRBV10-3
clone size: few
CDR3 DNA: TGTGCCATCAGTGAGGTTGGGGGGGGCGGCTACGAGCAGTACTTC
CDR3 protein: CAISEVGGGGYEQYF

D gene: TRBD2
J gene: TRBJ2-3
V gene: TRBV7-8
clone size: many
CDR3 DNA: TGTGCCAGCAGCTTATTCGGACTAGCGGCACTCTCAGATACGCAGTATTTT
CDR3 protein: CASSLFGLAALSDTQYF

D gene: TRBD2
J gene: TRBJ2-1
V gene: TRBV24-1
clone size: -
CDR3 DNA: TGTGCCACCAGTGATTTGCACGCGGGGGCCTACAATGAGCAGTTCTTC
CDR3 protein: CATSDLHAGAYNEQFF

D gene: -
J gene: TRBJ2-6
V gene: TRBV20-1
clone size: many
CDR3 DNA: TGCAGTGCTAGGGCCTCTGGGGCCAACGTCCTGACTTTC
CDR3 protein: CSARASGANVLTF

D gene: TRBD1
J gene: TRBJ2-7
V gene: TRBV12-3/TRBV12-4
clone size: -
CDR3 DNA: TGTGCCAGCAGTTTATACCAGGGGGCTGGTTACGAGCAGTACTTC
CDR3 protein: CASSLYQGAGYEQYF

D gene: -
J gene: TRBJ1-2
V gene: TRBV12-3/TRBV12-4
clone size: -
CDR3 DNA: TGTGCCAGCAGTTCCGACAGGCCTTACTATGGCTACACCTTC
CDR3 protein: CASSSDRPYYGYTF

D gene: -
J gene: TRBJ2-7
V gene: TRBV12-3/TRBV12-4
clone size: -
CDR3 DNA: TGTGCCAGCAGTTTATATGAGCAGTACTTC
CDR3 protein: CASSLYEQYF

D gene: TRBD2
J gene: TRBJ2-3
V gene: TRBV20-1
clone size: many
CDR3 DNA: TGCAGTGCTAGAGCTAGCGGGAGGTTGAGTACGCAGTATTTT
CDR3 protein: CSARASGRLSTQYF

D gene: TRBD2
J gene: TRBJ2-7
V gene: TRBV9
clone size: many
CDR3 DNA: TGTGCCAGCAGCCCGCCCGGCGCTAGCGGAACATACGAGCAGTACTTC
CDR3 protein: CASSPPGASGTYEQYF

D gene: -
J gene: TRBJ2-1
V gene: TRBV2
clone size: many
CDR3 DNA: TGTGCCAGCACCCGGCAGGTTACACGCGATGAGCAGTTCTTC
CDR3 protein: CASTRQVTRDEQFF

D gene: -
J gene: TRBJ2-1
V gene: TRBV15
clone size: -
CDR3 DNA: TGTGCCACCAGCAGAGATCCTACAGGGAGCTCCTACAATGAGCAGTTCTTC
CDR3 protein: CATSRDPTGSSYNEQFF

D gene: TRBD2
J gene: TRBJ2-1
V gene: TRBV9
clone size: -
CDR3 DNA: TGTGCCAGCAGCATCGGGACTAGCGGGTACAATGAGCAGTTCTTC
CDR3 protein: CASSIGTSGYNEQFF

D gene: -
J gene: TRBJ2-3
V gene: TRBV11-2
clone size: many
CDR3 DNA: TGTGCCAGCAGCTTAGGAGTAGATACGCAGTATTTT
CDR3 protein: CASSLGVDTQYF

D gene: TRBD2
J gene: TRBJ2-3
V gene: TRBV12-3/TRBV12-4
clone size: -
CDR3 DNA: TGTGCCAGCAGTTTAGATCTAGCGGGAGCCACAGATACGCAGTATTTT
CDR3 protein: CASSLDLAGATDTQYF

D gene: TRBD2
J gene: TRBJ2-5
V gene: TRBV5-4
clone size: few
CDR3 DNA: TGTGCCTCCAGGCTAGCGGGGTTCCGACAGGAGACCCAGTACTTC
CDR3 protein: CASRLAGFRQETQYF

D gene: -
J gene: TRBJ2-1
V gene: TRBV29-1
clone size: -
CDR3 DNA: TGCAGCGTTGAAGATTTGGGGGCTTCCTACAATGAGCAGTTCTTC
CDR3 protein: CSVEDLGASYNEQFF

D gene: -
J gene: TRBJ1-2
V gene: TRBV27
clone size: -
CDR3 DNA: TGTGCCAGCAGTTTAAAGGGGGGCAACTATGGCTACACCTTC
CDR3 protein: CASSLKGGNYGYTF

D gene: -
J gene: TRBJ2-2
V gene: TRBV3-1
clone size: few
CDR3 DNA: TGTGCCAGCAGCCAGGGGGTCTCATTCGGGGAGCTGTTTTTT
CDR3 protein: CASSQGVSFGELFF

D gene: TRBD2
J gene: TRBJ2-1
V gene: TRBV7-6
clone size: few
CDR3 DNA: TGTGCCAGCAGCCCCCTGGGGGGCGGGAGGGGGAACAATGAGCAGTTCTTC
CDR3 protein: CASSPLGGGRGNNEQFF

D gene: TRBD1
J gene: TRBJ2-1
V gene: TRBV12-3/TRBV12-4
clone size: many
CDR3 DNA: TGTGCCAGCAGTCTCAGGACAGGGGGCAATGAGCAGTTCTTC
CDR3 protein: CASSLRTGGNEQFF

D gene: -
J gene: TRBJ2-1
V gene: TRBV20-1
clone size: many
CDR3 DNA: TGCAGTGCTAGAGCGCCTTACAATGAGCAGTTCTTC
CDR3 protein: CSARAPYNEQFF